This TCR beta chain came from a study of shared clonotypes between healthy human individuals. Original processing methods: ImmunoSEQ output held junction-only sequences without quality scores, so filtering differed. Profiling relied on immunoSEQ multiplex PCR, and the TCRdb table lists in-frame clones only, not all of them. The V and J calls and the clone size are those of that table, but D and trimming were determined from the DNA. Of more than 2,000,000 clones in the sample, over 85% were seen once. The length of the CDR3 is 14 residues. The germline V gene has CDR1 LNHDA and CDR2 SQIVND (reference sequence). The V end was cut by 6 bases, the J end by 1 base, with 11 bases between.

The sequence was obtained from a man between 18 and 35 years old in good health. The sequenced material came from naive CD4+ T cells sorted from blood. The sample's subset: CD45RA+ positively selected. The chain employs TRBV19 and TRBJ2-3; D might be TRBD2 (6 bases). CDR3 DNA sequence: TGTGCCAGTAGAAACCCGGGAGGCACAGATACGCAGTATTTT. This translates into CASRNPGGTDTQYF.